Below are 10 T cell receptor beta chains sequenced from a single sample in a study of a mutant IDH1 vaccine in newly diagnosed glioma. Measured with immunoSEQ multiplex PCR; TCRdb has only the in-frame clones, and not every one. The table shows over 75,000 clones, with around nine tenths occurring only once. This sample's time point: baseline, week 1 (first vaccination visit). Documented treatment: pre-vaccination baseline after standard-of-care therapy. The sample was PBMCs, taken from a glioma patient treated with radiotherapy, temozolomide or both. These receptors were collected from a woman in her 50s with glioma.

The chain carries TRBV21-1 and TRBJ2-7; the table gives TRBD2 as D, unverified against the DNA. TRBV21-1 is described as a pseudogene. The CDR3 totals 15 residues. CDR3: CASSASGRGRYEQYF. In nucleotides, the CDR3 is TGTGCCAGCAGCGCCAGCGGGAGGGGACGATACGAGCAGTACTTC.

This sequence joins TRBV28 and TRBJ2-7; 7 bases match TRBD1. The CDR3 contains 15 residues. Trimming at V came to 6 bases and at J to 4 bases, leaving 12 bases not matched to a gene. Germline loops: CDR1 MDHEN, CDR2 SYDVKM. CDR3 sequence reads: CASSQHSDRVYEQYF. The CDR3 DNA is TGTGCCAGCAGCCAACACTCTGACAGGGTGTACGAGCAGTACTTC.

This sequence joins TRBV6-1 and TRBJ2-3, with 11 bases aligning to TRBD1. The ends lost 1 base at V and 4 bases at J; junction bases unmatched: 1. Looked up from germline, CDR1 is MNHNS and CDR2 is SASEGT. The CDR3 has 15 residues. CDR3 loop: CASSEGTGGPDTQYF. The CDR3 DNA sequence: TGTGCCAGCAGTGAAGGGACAGGGGGCCCAGATACGCAGTATTTT.

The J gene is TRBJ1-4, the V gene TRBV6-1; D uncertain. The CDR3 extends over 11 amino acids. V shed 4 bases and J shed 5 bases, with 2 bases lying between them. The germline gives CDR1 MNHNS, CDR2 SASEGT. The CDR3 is CASSVNEKLFF. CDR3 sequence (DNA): TGTGCCAGCAGTGTGAATGAAAAACTGTTTTTT.

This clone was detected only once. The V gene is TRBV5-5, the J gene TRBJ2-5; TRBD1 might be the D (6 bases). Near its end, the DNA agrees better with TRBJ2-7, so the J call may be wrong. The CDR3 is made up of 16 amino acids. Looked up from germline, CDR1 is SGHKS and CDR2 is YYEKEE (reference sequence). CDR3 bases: TGTGCCAGCAGCTACACAGACCAGGGGACCCTTTACGAGCAGTACTTC. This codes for CASSYTDQGTLYEQYF.

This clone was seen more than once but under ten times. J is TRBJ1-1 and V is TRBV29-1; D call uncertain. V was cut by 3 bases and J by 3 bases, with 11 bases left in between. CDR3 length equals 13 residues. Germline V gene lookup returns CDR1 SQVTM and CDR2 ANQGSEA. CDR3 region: CSVEVSLDTEAFF. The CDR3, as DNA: TGCAGCGTTGAGGTTTCTCTAGACACTGAAGCTTTCTTT.

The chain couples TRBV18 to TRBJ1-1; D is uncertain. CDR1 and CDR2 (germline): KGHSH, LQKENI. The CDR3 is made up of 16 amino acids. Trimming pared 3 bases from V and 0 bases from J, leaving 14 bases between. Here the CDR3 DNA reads TGTGCCAGCTCACCGAAAAGATTAAGCCTGAACACTGAAGCTTTCTTT. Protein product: CASSPKRLSLNTEAFF.

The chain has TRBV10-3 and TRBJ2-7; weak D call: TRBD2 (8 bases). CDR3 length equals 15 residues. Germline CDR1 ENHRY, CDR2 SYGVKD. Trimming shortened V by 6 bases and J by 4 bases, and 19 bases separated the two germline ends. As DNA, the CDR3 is TGTGCCATCAGGCAGGACAGGTCGGGAGGGTACGAGCAGTACTTC. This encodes CAIRQDRSGGYEQYF.

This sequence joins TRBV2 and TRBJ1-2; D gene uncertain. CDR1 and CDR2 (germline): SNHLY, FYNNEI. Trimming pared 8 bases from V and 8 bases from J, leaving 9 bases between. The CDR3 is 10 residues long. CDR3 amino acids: CASSPGGYTF. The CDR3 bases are TGTGCCAGCTCCCCCGGGGGCTACACCTTC.

The CDR3 is CASSYGDRGYEQYF. In DNA, the CDR3 is TGTGCCAGCAGCTATGGGGACAGGGGCTACGAGCAGTACTTC. The V and J genes are TRBV7-9 and TRBJ2-7, with TRBD1 identical over 10 bases. V trimming: 4 bases; J trimming: 3 bases; junction bases outside the gene matches: 3. Germline CDR1 SEHNR, CDR2 FQNEAQ (reference sequence). The CDR3 has 14 residues.